This TCR beta chain was sequenced during a study of early T cells in non-severe SARS-CoV-2 infection. Separate cDNA molecules each had unique molecular identifiers attached to them. A single record per CDR3 protein comes from TCRdb applying MiXCR to the 5' RACE reads. Of about 60,000 distinct CDR3 sequences listed, over 9.5% are singletons. Trimming took 2 bases from V and 7 from J; bases not matched to a gene: 6. CDR3 size: 14 residues. Germline values: CDR1 SGHKS, CDR2 YYEKEE (reference sequence). Points on this clonotype: The antigen is unknown.

Study-wide points: Lookups in VDJdb leaned toward anti-spike CD8 responses and missed private and CD4 specificities.

This chain links TRBV5-5 with TRBJ2-3; 8 nucleotides align to TRBD1. The sample taken for sequencing was whole blood. This TCR was recovered from an adult who was a healthcare worker with PCR-confirmed SARS-CoV-2 infection or an uninfected control (not recorded which). For the CDR3, the DNA is TGTGCCAGCAGCTTTCAGGGGGCGGGAAATACGCAGTATTTT. This codes for CASSFQGAGNTQYF.